This T cell receptor beta chain was recorded in a study of shared clonotypes between healthy human individuals. Whole-study context: Those who served as donors were a couple of women and a few men between the ages of 18 and 49. Three plates each covered CD4 naive and memory; CD8 naive two, CD8 memory one. Overall study findings and caveats: Though the depth was large, rarefaction showed that sorted-subset sequencing was incomplete. It was the non-shared clonotypes that had lower generation probabilities than clonotypes shared by all four donors.

The ends lost 5 bases at V and 4 bases at J; junction bases unmatched: 7. The CDR3 extends over 15 amino acids. Germline CDR1 SGHTA, CDR2 FQGNSA. Only one count was recorded for this clone. The antigen is undetermined. Some clones are missing from TCRdb's copy, which holds only in-frame ones; the method was immunoSEQ multiplex PCR. The sample shows over 850,000 clones, around 78% of them seen only once. This clonotype originated in a man aged 18-30 years in good health. Some clones in this sample may be carry-over from other donors' samples. Material: memory CD4+ T cells from PBMCs. Subset specified: CD45RA-negative fraction. The chain has TRBV7-2 and TRBJ1-5; 8 nucleotides match TRBD1. Written as DNA, the CDR3 is TGTGCCAGCAGCCCTCAGGGGGCCAGAAATCAGCCCCAGCATTTT. Amino acids: CASSPQGARNQPQHF.